This TCR beta chain was identified in a study of T cells in localized non-small cell lung cancer. V was shortened by 1 base and J by 4 bases, with 6 bases between the two germline ends. This CDR3 comprises 13 residues. Germline lookup yields CDR1 MGHRA and CDR2 YSYEKL. TCRdb's table, derived via immunoSEQ multiplex PCR, lists solely in-frame clones and lacks some. The repertoire holds 950 or so clones, with roughly 30% as singletons. Material: lung tumor tissue, obtained before any cancer treatment. The chain links TRBV4-1 to TRBJ2-3, with D unresolved. The clonotype comes from a woman aged 35 to 75 with stage I squamous cell lung carcinoma. Here the CDR3 DNA reads TGCGCCAGCAGCCAAGTTCAGGCAGATACGCAGTATTTT. It translates to CASSQVQADTQYF.